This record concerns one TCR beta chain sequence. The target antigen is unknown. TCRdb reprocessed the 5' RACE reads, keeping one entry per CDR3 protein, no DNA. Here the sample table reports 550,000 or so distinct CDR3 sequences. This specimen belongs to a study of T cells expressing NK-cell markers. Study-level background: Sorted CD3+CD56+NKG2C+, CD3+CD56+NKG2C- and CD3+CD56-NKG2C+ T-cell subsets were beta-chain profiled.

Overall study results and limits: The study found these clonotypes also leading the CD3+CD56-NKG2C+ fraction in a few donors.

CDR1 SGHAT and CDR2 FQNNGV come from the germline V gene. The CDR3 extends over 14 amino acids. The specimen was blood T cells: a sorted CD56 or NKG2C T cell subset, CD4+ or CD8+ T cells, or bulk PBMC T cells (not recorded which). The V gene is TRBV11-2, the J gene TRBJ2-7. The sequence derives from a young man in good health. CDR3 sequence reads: CASSSLRFGFVQYF.